This T cell receptor beta chain derives from a study of regulatory T cells in long-lasting Graves disease. Across the study: Persistent Graves' disease required over 5 years of antithyroid drugs and positive TSH receptor antibodies. General observations from the study: Persistent Graves' patients showed a TCR diversity that was lower than that of newly diagnosed ones. In persistent patients, shared public clonotypes (around 2,500) outnumbered those in new patients (about 1,000).

Only one count was recorded for this clonotype. Its antigen remains unidentified. Trimming removed 7 bases at V and 0 bases at J, with 19 bases between. Germline CDR1 is MNHNS and CDR2 is SASEGT. The CDR3 runs 17 residues. Time point meaning: persistent/refractory GD, antithyroid drugs over 5 years with positive TRAb. The authors made the TCR library using RNA they extracted from PBMCs. Blood from the periphery, about 9 milliliters in all, was drawn into EDTA tubes. Sequencing libraries for TCR beta were prepared with iRepertoire HTBI primers and Arm-PCR of CDR3 regions. A single record per CDR3 protein comes from TCRdb applying MiXCR to the multiplex PCR reads. Of under 450,000 distinct CDR3 sequences listed, 23% are singletons.

This sequence originates from a female donor with Graves disease. The specimen comprised peripheral blood mononuclear cells (PBMCs), sampled when the disease was refractory, from a patient treated with antithyroid drugs. The V and J genes are TRBV6-1 and TRBJ1-5; D ambiguous. This CDR3 is CASIPLLIPNSNQPQHF. In DNA, the CDR3 is TGTGCCAGCATTCCTCTTTTAATTCCCAATAGCAATCAGCCCCAGCATTTT.